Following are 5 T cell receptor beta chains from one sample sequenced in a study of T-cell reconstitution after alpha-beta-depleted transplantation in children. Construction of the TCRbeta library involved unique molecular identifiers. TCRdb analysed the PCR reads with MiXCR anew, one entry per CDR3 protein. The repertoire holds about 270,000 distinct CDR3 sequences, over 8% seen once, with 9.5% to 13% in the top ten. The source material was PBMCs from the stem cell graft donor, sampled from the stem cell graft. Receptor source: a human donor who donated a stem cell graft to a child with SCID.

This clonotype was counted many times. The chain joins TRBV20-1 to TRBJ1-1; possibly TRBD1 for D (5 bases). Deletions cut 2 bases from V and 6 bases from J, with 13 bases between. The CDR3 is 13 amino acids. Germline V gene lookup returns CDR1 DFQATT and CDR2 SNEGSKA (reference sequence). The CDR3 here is CSARQGTIAEAFF. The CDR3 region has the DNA TGCAGTGCTAGACAAGGGACTATCGCTGAAGCTTTCTTT.

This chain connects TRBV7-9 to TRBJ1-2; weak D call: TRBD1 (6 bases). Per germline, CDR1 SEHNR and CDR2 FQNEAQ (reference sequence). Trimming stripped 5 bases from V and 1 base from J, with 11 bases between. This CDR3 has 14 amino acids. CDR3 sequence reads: CASSQGPSNYGYTF. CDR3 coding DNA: TGTGCCAGCAGCCAGGGGCCGAGTAACTATGGCTACACCTTC.

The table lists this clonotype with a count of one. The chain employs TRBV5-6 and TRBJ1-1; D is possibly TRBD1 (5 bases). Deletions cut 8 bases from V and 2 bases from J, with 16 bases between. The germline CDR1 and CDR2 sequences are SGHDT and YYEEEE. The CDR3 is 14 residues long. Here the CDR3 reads CARGRRRGNTEAFF. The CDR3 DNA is TGTGCCAGGGGCCGCAGGCGGGGCAACACTGAAGCTTTCTTT. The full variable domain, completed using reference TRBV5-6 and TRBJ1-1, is DAGVTQSPTHLIKTRGQQVTLRCSPKSGHDTVSWYQQALGQGPQFIFQYYEEEERQRGNFPDRFSGHQFPNYSSELNVNALLLGDSALYLCARGRRRGNTEAFFGQGTRLTVV.

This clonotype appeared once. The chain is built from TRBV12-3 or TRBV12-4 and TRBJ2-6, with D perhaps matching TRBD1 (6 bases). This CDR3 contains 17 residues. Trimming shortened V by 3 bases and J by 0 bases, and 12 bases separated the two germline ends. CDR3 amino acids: CASSFYGQPSGANVLTF. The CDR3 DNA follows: TGTGCCAGCAGTTTTTACGGACAGCCCTCTGGGGCCAACGTCCTGACTTTC.

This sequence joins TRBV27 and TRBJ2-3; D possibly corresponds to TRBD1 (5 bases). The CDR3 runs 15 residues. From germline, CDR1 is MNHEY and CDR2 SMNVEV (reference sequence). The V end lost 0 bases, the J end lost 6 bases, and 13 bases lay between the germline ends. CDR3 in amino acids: CASSLSGRPPDTQYF. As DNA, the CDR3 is TGTGCCAGCAGTTTATCGGGGCGGCCCCCCGATACGCAGTATTTT.